A selection of T cell receptor beta chains follows, all from one sample in a study of blood T cell repertoires in COVID-19. Generated by immunoSEQ multiplex PCR, the TCRdb table keeps only in-frame clones and is missing some. The table records around 180,000 clones, roughly 70% of them present only once. Material for sequencing was peripheral blood. The receptor set was obtained from a woman older than 75 with acute or convalescent COVID-19. CDR3s include the opening cysteine and the closing phenylalanine or tryptophan. Each record gives: V gene, J gene, D gene, clone size, CDR3 protein, CDR3 DNA. D genes are given only for firm matches. Only part of the rows carry a size: once, few, many, or a class if the clone is expanded.

V: TRBV7-2; J: TRBJ1-4; D: TRBD1; size: .; CDR3: CASSLDGRGLTNEKLFF; DNA: TGTGCCAGCAGCTTAGATGGCAGGGGGCTGACTAATGAAAAACTGTTTTTT
V: TRBV5-1; J: TRBJ2-3; D: TRBD2; size: .; CDR3: CASSFSGRPPRQYF; DNA: TGCGCCAGCAGCTTTAGCGGGAGGCCCCCACGGCAGTATTTT
V: TRBV28; J: TRBJ2-3; D: TRBD1; size: .; CDR3: CASRPIQGDTQYF; DNA: TGTGCCAGCAGGCCTATACAGGGGGATACGCAGTATTTT
V: TRBV4-1; J: TRBJ2-3; D: .; size: few; CDR3: CASSLSSDLDTQYF; DNA: TGCGCCAGCAGCCTTAGCTCCGATTTGGATACGCAGTATTTT
V: TRBV27; J: TRBJ2-5; D: TRBD2; size: .; CDR3: CASSKRLAGFQETQYF; DNA: TGTGCCAGCAGTAAACGACTAGCGGGATTCCAAGAGACCCAGTACTTC
V: TRBV19; J: TRBJ2-1; D: TRBD1; size: .; CDR3: CASRETGPSSYNEQFF; DNA: TGTGCCAGTAGGGAGACAGGGCCCAGCTCCTACAATGAGCAGTTCTTC
V: TRBV5-1; J: TRBJ2-5; D: .; size: .; CDR3: CASSLGQNTQETQYF; DNA: TGCGCCAGCAGCTTGGGACAGAACACCCAAGAGACCCAGTACTTC
V: TRBV7-8; J: TRBJ2-6; D: TRBD1; size: .; CDR3: CASSPQGASSGANVLTF; DNA: TGTGCCAGCAGCCCCCAGGGGGCGTCCTCTGGGGCCAACGTCCTGACTTTC
V: TRBV30; J: TRBJ1-4; D: .; size: .; CDR3: CAWSPTSGVEKLFF; DNA: TGTGCCTGGAGTCCGACATCCGGGGTTGAAAAACTGTTTTTT
V: TRBV7-9; J: TRBJ2-5; D: TRBD1; size: once; CDR3: CASSLGDRGAETQYF; DNA: TGTGCCAGCAGCTTAGGGGACAGGGGCGCGGAGACCCAGTACTTC
V: TRBV10-3; J: TRBJ1-1; D: TRBD1; size: .; CDR3: CAISDGTVVTEAFF; DNA: TGTGCCATCAGTGACGGGACAGTAGTTACTGAAGCTTTCTTT
V: TRBV5-4; J: TRBJ2-5; D: TRBD1; size: .; CDR3: CASSSSGQGTQETQYF; DNA: TGTGCCAGCAGCTCCTCTGGACAGGGCACACAAGAGACCCAGTACTTC
V: TRBV14; J: TRBJ2-7; D: .; size: .; CDR3: CASSSGSVYEQYF; DNA: TGTGCCAGCAGCTCGGGATCCGTCTACGAGCAGTACTTC
V: TRBV10-1; J: TRBJ2-1; D: TRBD2; size: few; CDR3: CASRGLAGVFDEQFF; DNA: TGCGCCAGCAGGGGGCTAGCGGGAGTTTTCGATGAGCAGTTCTTC
V: TRBV5-8; J: TRBJ2-7; D: TRBD1; size: few; CDR3: CASSLFGQGTYEQYF; DNA: TGTGCCAGCAGCTTGTTTGGACAGGGCACCTACGAGCAGTACTTC
V: TRBV7-2; J: TRBJ1-5; D: TRBD1; size: .; CDR3: CASSLAGGLDRGHQPQHF; DNA: TGTGCCAGCAGCTTAGCAGGCGGCTTGGACAGGGGGCATCAGCCCCAGCATTTT
V: TRBV4-3; J: TRBJ1-1; D: .; size: .; CDR3: CASSQDGPGLNTEAFF; DNA: TGCGCCAGCAGCCAAGATGGTCCAGGGCTGAACACTGAAGCTTTCTTT
V: TRBV3-1/TRBV3-2; J: TRBJ2-7; D: TRBD1; size: .; CDR3: CASSRPDRGDEQYF; DNA: TGTGCCAGCAGTCGGCCCGACAGGGGCGACGAGCAGTACTTC
V: TRBV2; J: TRBJ2-6; D: .; size: .; CDR3: CASSEEAAGANVLTF; DNA: TGTGCCAGCAGTGAAGAAGCGGCTGGGGCCAACGTCCTGACTTTC
V: TRBV30; J: TRBJ2-7; D: .; size: .; CDR3: CAWTAGFTYEQYF; DNA: TGTGCCTGGACCGCAGGGTTCACCTACGAGCAGTACTTC
V: TRBV20-1; J: TRBJ2-1; D: .; size: .; CDR3: CSASYGVLPYNEQFF; DNA: TGCAGTGCTAGTTACGGGGTGCTGCCCTACAATGAGCAGTTCTTC
V: TRBV7-9; J: TRBJ2-7; D: TRBD1; size: many; CDR3: CASSLPRTGVVEQYF; DNA: TGTGCCAGCAGCTTACCCCGGACAGGGGTTGTCGAGCAGTACTTC